This T cell receptor (beta chain) was captured in a study of T cell responses to AZD1222 COVID-19 vaccine. Whole-study results and caveats: The study identified only six AZD1222 recipients as seropositive at baseline. Repertoires in all cases were sampled only once the peak T cell response had passed. The study found Spike-specific TCR breadth and depth rose after two AZD1222 doses.

The CDR3 consists of 15 residues. The V end lost 0 bases, the J end lost 2 bases, and 12 bases lay between the germline ends. CDR1 is SGHRS, CDR2 YFSETQ, per germline. TCRdb's table, derived via immunoSEQ multiplex PCR, lists solely in-frame clones and lacks some. The sample has roughly 120,000 clones, 92% seen once; the top ten hold roughly 7.9%. Whether given at about 4 or about 12 weeks, second doses were pooled. A word on this clone: Its target is unknown.

The source is an adult who received the AZD1222 COVID-19 vaccine. Sequencing used peripheral blood, obtained 28 days after the second AZD1222 dose. The chain carries TRBV5-1 and TRBJ2-7, with D possibly matching TRBD1 (6 bases). CDR3 region: CASSLAETGTYEQYF. The CDR3 region has the DNA TGCGCCAGCAGCTTGGCCGAGACAGGAACCTACGAGCAGTACTTC.